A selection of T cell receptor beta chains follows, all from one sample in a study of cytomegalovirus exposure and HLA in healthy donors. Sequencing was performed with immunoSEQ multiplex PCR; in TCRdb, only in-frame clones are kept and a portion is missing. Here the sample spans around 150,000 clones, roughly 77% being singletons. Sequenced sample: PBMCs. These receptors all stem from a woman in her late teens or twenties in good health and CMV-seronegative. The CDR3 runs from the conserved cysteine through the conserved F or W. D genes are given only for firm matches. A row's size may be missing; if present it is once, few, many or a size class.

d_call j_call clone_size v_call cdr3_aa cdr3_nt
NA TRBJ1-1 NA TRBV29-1 CSVVVPALMNTEAFF TGCAGCGTTGTCGTGCCAGCGCTAATGAACACTGAAGCTTTCTTT
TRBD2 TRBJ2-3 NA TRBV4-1 CASSHISGSTDTQYF TGCGCCAGCAGCCACATTAGCGGGAGCACAGATACGCAGTATTTT
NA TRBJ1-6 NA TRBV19 CASSKSQGRSYNSPLHF TGTGCCAGTAGTAAATCACAGGGCCGCTCCTATAATTCACCCCTCCACTTT
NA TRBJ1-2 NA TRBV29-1 CSVVWTDRNYGYTF TGCAGCGTTGTTTGGACAGATCGAAACTATGGCTACACCTTC
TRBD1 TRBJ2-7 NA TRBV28 CASRSGQGAWEQYF TGTGCCAGCAGGTCTGGACAGGGGGCGTGGGAGCAGTACTTC
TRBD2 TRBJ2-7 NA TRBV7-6 CASSLQPSGGSYEQYF TGTGCCAGCAGCTTACAGCCTAGCGGGGGCTCCTACGAGCAGTACTTC
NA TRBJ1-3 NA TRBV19 CASSEGAFSGNTIYF TGTGCCAGTAGTGAAGGGGCCTTCTCTGGAAACACCATATATTTT
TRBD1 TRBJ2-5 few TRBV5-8 CASSWGTGGQETQYF TGTGCCAGCAGCTGGGGGACAGGGGGGCAAGAGACCCAGTACTTC
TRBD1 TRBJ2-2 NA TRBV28 CASSSGQGGTGELFF TGTGCCAGCAGTTCGGGACAGGGAGGAACCGGGGAGCTGTTTTTT
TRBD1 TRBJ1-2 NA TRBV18 CASSQQDRNYGYTF TGTGCCAGCTCTCAACAGGACAGGAACTATGGCTACACCTTC
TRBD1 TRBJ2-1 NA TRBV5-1 CASSLGRGRGDEQFF TGCGCCAGCAGCTTAGGCAGGGGGCGTGGCGATGAGCAGTTCTTC
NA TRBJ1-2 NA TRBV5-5 CASSLAGRGPYGYTF TGTGCCAGCAGCTTGGCTGGTCGGGGTCCCTATGGCTACACCTTC
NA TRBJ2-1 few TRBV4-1 CASSQDSPSTSYNEQFF TGCGCCAGCAGCCAAGATAGCCCCTCTACTAGTTACAATGAGCAGTTCTTC
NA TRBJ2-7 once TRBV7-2 CASSFGPGQRGNEQYF TGTGCCAGCAGCTTTGGTCCGGGACAACGGGGTAACGAGCAGTACTTC
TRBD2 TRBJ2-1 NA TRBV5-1 CASRNGGAAGEQFF TGCGCCAGCAGGAACGGGGGGGCCGCGGGTGAGCAGTTCTTC
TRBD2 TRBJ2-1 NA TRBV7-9 CASSYGLAEITYNEQFF TGTGCCAGCAGCTATGGACTAGCGGAGATTACCTACAATGAGCAGTTCTTC
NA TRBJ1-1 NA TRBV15 CATSRDELNTEAFF TGTGCCACCAGCAGAGATGAGCTGAACACTGAAGCTTTCTTT
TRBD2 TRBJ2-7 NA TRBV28 CASSNLAQTSGKTYEQYF TGTGCCAGCTCGAACCTAGCCCAGACTAGCGGGAAGACCTACGAGCAGTACTTC
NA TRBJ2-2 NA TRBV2 CASSWRDTGELFF TGTGCCAGCAGTTGGCGGGACACCGGGGAGCTGTTTTTT
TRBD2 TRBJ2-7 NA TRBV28 CASTRGTSGTYEQYF TGTGCCAGCACCCGGGGAACTAGCGGGACCTACGAGCAGTACTTC
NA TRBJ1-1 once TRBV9 CASSPAGLGNTEAFF TGTGCCAGCAGCCCCGCAGGGTTGGGGAACACTGAAGCTTTCTTT
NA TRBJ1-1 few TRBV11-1 CASSPARGAGNTEAFF TGTGCCAGCAGCCCTGCACGGGGGGCGGGAAACACTGAAGCTTTCTTT
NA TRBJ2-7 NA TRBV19 CASKGQAVSYEQYF TGTGCCAGTAAGGGACAAGCGGTCTCCTACGAGCAGTACTTC
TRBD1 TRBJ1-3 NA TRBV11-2 CASSQPGGSGNTIYF TGTGCCAGCAGCCAACCAGGGGGAAGTGGAAACACCATATATTTT
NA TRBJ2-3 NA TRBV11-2 CASSARQSFTDTQYF TGTGCCAGCAGCGCCCGACAAAGCTTCACAGATACGCAGTATTTT
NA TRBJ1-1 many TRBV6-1 CASNSHFAEAFF TGTGCCAGCAACTCGCACTTTGCAGAAGCTTTCTTT
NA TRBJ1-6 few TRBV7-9 CASSPDTENSPLHF TGTGCCAGCAGCCCGGACACCGAGAATTCACCCCTCCACTTT
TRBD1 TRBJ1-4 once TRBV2 CASRAGTGYEKLFF TGTGCCAGCAGAGCCGGGACAGGGTATGAAAAACTGTTTTTT